This TCR beta chain was recovered during a study of CXCR3-negative and CXCR3-positive naive CD8 T cells. The authors made the TRB cDNA libraries by 5' RACE using UMI labels. Each CDR3 protein gets one entry in TCRdb, which reprocessed the 5' RACE reads and gives no DNA. This table holds some 120,000 distinct CDR3 sequences. Concerning this clonotype itself: Its antigen is as yet unknown.

Study findings and constraints: After cryopreservation, expression of CXCR3 was partially reduced, and most assays were run with fresh PBMCs. CXCR3-positive naive cells had TRB CDR3s that were more hydrophobic than CXCR3-negative naive cells had.

This CDR3 region has 14 residues. Sequencing was done on a sample of naive CXCR3+ CD8+ T cells from blood. The sample's subset: CD45RO-CCR7+CD27+CD95- naive CD8+ T cells expressing CXCR3 (TNR3+). The gene calls are TRBV12-3 or TRBV12-4 and TRBJ2-1; the D call of TRBD1 rests on TCRdb alone, since no DNA is present to check it. This receptor was taken from a human donor in good health. Some clones in this sample may be carry-over from other donors' samples. CDR3 sequence reads: CASRVPDRGKEQFF.